This T cell receptor (beta chain) was documented in a study of T cells in Graves' hyperthyroidism and ophthalmopathy. This CDR3 comprises 15 residues. Germline lookup yields CDR1 SEHNR and CDR2 FQNEAQ (reference sequence). V was pared by 5 bases and J by 1 base, with 14 bases between. Many counts were recorded for this clonotype. The TCR beta CDR3 regions underwent amplification using RNA transcripts as the source. An initial round of RT-PCR targeting the TCR CDR3 relied on the HTBI primer set. From the multiplex PCR reads, TCRdb called clonotypes with MiXCR, one entry per CDR3 protein. The sample lists about 210,000 distinct CDR3 sequences, roughly 18% seen once, with about two fifths in the top ten.

The chain combines TRBV7-9 with TRBJ1-1; D possibly corresponds to TRBD1 (5 bases). The specimen was blood. The receptor was isolated from a man aged 35 to 55 with Graves' hyperthyroidism. In DNA form, the CDR3 reads TGTGCCAGCAGCCCCCCCGGGACGGCGAACACTGAAGCTTTCTTT. Amino acids: CASSPPGTANTEAFF.